This entry lists 15 T cell receptor beta chains sequenced from one sample in a study of OX40 agonist ivuxolimab in advanced cancers. Data came from immunoSEQ multiplex PCR; TCRdb stores just in-frame clones and leaves some out. The sample contains tens of thousands of clones, around 85% of which appear only once. The sample here was CD4+ or CD8+ T cells sorted from blood, taken in a trial of the OX40 agonist ivuxolimab. Receptors originate from an adult with an advanced solid tumor such as melanoma, head and neck, liver or kidney cancer.

This clone has just one count. The genes are TRBV29-1 and TRBJ2-1; D possibly corresponds to TRBD2 (5 bases). Germline-derived CDR1 and CDR2 are SQVTM and ANQGSEA. With 8 bases removed from V and 8 bases from J, the gap between germline ends came to 19 bases. The CDR3 runs to 13 residues. The CDR3 DNA is TGCAGCAGCAATACGGCGGGTGGGGATGAGCAGTTCTTC. This gives the protein CSSNTAGGDEQFF.

The chain couples TRBV6-5 to TRBJ1-1; 9 nucleotides line up with TRBD1. The CDR3 extends over 14 amino acids. V lost 5 bases, J lost 10 bases, and 11 bases stayed unmatched. Germline assignment: CDR1 MNHEY and CDR2 SVGAGI. The CDR3 protein is CASSREPQGARAFF. Here the CDR3 DNA reads TGTGCCAGCAGTAGGGAACCACAGGGGGCCCGAGCTTTCTTT.

A single count supports this clone. This chain connects TRBV28 to TRBJ1-1; D not resolved. This CDR3 comprises 13 residues. From germline, CDR1 is MDHEN and CDR2 SYDVKM. The V end lost 3 bases, the J end lost 7 bases, and 12 bases lay between the germline ends. CDR3 sequence reads: CASSLGWKGEAFF. In DNA form, the CDR3 reads TGTGCCAGCAGTTTGGGGTGGAAGGGTGAAGCTTTCTTT.

This chain joins TRBV30 and TRBJ2-1, with 10 bases matching TRBD2. V trimming: 2 bases; J trimming: 3 bases; junction bases outside the gene matches: 1. The length of the CDR3 is 14 residues. The germline V gene has CDR1 GTSNPN and CDR2 SVGIG (reference sequence). CDR3 nucleotide sequence: TGTGCCTGGAGTTGGACTAGCGGCTACAATGAGCAGTTCTTC. Translation gives CAWSWTSGYNEQFF.

This sequence joins TRBV4-1 and TRBJ1-2; perhaps TRBD1 as D (6 bases). CDR1 and CDR2 (germline): MGHRA, YSYEKL. With 4 bases removed from V and 0 bases from J, the gap between germline ends came to 24 bases. The CDR3 is 19 residues long. This CDR3 reads CASSPGWGGRGWANYGYTF. DNA of the CDR3: TGCGCCAGCAGCCCTGGATGGGGGGGCCGGGGTTGGGCTAACTATGGCTACACCTTC.

The rearrangement links TRBV7-8 to TRBJ1-5; unclear D gene. The ends were cut back, 7 bases at V and 7 bases at J, with 14 bases in the middle. Germline V gene lookup returns CDR1 SGHVS and CDR2 FQNEAQ. The CDR3 extends over 13 amino acids. CDR3 DNA: TGTGCCAGCACTTTAATCGGGCCCCAGCCCCAGCATTTT. Encoded protein: CASTLIGPQPQHF.

The chain has TRBV7-9 and TRBJ2-7; 8 positions match TRBD2. This CDR3 contains 15 residues. With V trimmed by 2 bases and J by 0 bases, 3 bases remained unmatched. From germline, CDR1 is SEHNR and CDR2 FQNEAQ (reference sequence). The CDR3 DNA sequence: TGTGCCAGCAGCTTAACTAGCGGAGTCTCCTACGAGCAGTACTTC. Translating it yields CASSLTSGVSYEQYF.

The rearrangement uses TRBV6-1 and TRBJ1-4, with 7 bases identical to TRBD1. CDR1 is MNHNS and CDR2 is SASEGT in the germline V gene. The CDR3 covers 17 residues. V was pared by 4 bases and J by 6 bases, with 14 bases of the junction left unmatched. For the CDR3, the DNA is TGTGCCAGCAGTGGACAGTCCCGGGACAGTTTTGATGAAAAACTGTTTTTT. It translates to CASSGQSRDSFDEKLFF.

The chain employs TRBV2 and TRBJ2-1, with D possibly matching TRBD2 (5 bases). Germline V lookup: CDR1 SNHLY, CDR2 FYNNEI. V was clipped by 6 bases and J by 0 bases, with 6 bases between them. This CDR3 is built from 13 residues. CDR3 in amino acids: CASRGSSYNEQFF. The CDR3, as DNA: TGTGCCAGCAGGGGGAGCTCCTACAATGAGCAGTTCTTC.

The J gene is TRBJ2-2, the V gene TRBV2; D is perhaps TRBD2 (6 bases). Trimming removed 6 bases from V and 6 bases from J, with 14 bases in between. CDR3 length: 14 residues. Germline CDR1 is SNHLY and CDR2 is FYNNEI. DNA of the CDR3: TGTGCCAGCAGCGCTACTAGCATTCCCGGGGAGCTGTTTTTT. Translated, it gives CASSATSIPGELFF.

The V gene is TRBV12-5, the J gene TRBJ2-5; D might be TRBD2 (6 bases). This CDR3 has 15 amino acids. Germline V gene sequence: CDR1 LGHNT, CDR2 FRNRAP. The germline V and J ends were trimmed by 3 bases and 11 bases, with 22 bases remaining between them. The CDR3: CASGLGDARLGEQYF. DNA of the CDR3: TGTGCTAGTGGTTTAGGGGACGCCCGACTAGGAGAGCAGTACTTC.

This chain joins TRBV7-9 and TRBJ2-5; TRBD2 matches at 7 bases. Trimming at V came to 1 base and at J to 4 bases, leaving 6 bases not matched to a gene. This CDR3 has 15 amino acids. Looked up from germline, CDR1 is SEHNR and CDR2 is FQNEAQ (reference sequence). This CDR3 reads CASSLDGRGRETQYF. The CDR3 DNA is TGTGCCAGCAGCTTAGACGGGCGCGGGAGAGAGACCCAGTACTTC.

This clone was seen just once. The CDR3: CASSPGTGINQPQHF. The CDR3 DNA is TGTGCCAGCAGCCCCGGGACAGGGATCAATCAGCCCCAGCATTTT. The genes are TRBV7-6 and TRBJ1-5; 9 bases align to TRBD1. Germline V gene lookup returns CDR1 SGHVS and CDR2 FNYEAQ. The CDR3 totals 15 residues. V gave up 5 bases and J gave up 3 bases; unmatched junction bases: 5.

The rearrangement joins TRBV5-1 to TRBJ2-1, with D perhaps matching TRBD2 (6 bases). The V end lost 0 bases, the J end lost 5 bases, and 12 bases lay between the germline ends. The CDR3 loop spans 15 amino acids. The germline V gene has CDR1 SGHRS and CDR2 YFSETQ. The CDR3, as DNA: TGCGCCAGCAGCTTGGGCGGGACCACACACAATGAGCAGTTCTTC. Protein product: CASSLGGTTHNEQFF.

This clone has only one observation. J is TRBJ2-1 and V is TRBV29-1; 8 bases map to TRBD2. CDR1 SQVTM and CDR2 ANQGSEA come from the germline V gene. The CDR3 runs 13 residues. The ends lost 8 bases at V and 0 bases at J; junction bases unmatched: 3. The CDR3 protein is CSYSGSSYNEQFF. The CDR3 DNA follows: TGCAGCTACAGCGGGAGCTCCTACAATGAGCAGTTCTTC.